The 20 T cell receptor beta chains below all came from one sample that was sequenced in a study of lymphopenia after photon versus proton radiotherapy. Sequencing used immunoSEQ multiplex PCR; TCRdb keeps in-frame clones, though not all of them. The sample contains some 41,000 clones, approximately 86% of which appear only once. Material: peripheral blood, obtained from a patient treated with proton-based radiotherapy. The origin of the receptors is a woman in her seventies with pancreatic cancer. Some clones in this sample may be carry-over from other donors' samples.

The chain uses TRBV30 and TRBJ1-2; D not resolved. Germline V CDR1 and CDR2: GTSNPN, SVGIG (reference sequence). The CDR3 runs to 12 residues. Trimming took 0 bases from V and 5 from J, leaving 7 bases between them. In DNA form, the CDR3 reads TGTGCCTGGAGTGTATCGCCTTATGGCTACACCTTC. Translated: CAWSVSPYGYTF.

The chain uses TRBV6-1 and TRBJ2-7; TRBD1 is a possible D gene (6 bases). The V end was cut by 10 bases, the J end by 0 bases, with 13 bases between. CDR3 length: 13 residues. Germline V gene data show CDR1 as MNHNS and CDR2 as SASEGT. CDR3 in amino acids: CATRQADSYEQYF. The CDR3 DNA reads TGTGCCACCCGACAGGCCGACTCCTACGAGCAGTACTTC.

In this sample, this clone turned up a few times. CDR3 amino acids: CASSDSFNSREQFF. For the CDR3, the DNA is TGTGCCAGCAGTGACTCATTTAACTCAAGGGAGCAGTTCTTC. This sequence joins TRBV6-4 and TRBJ2-1, with unresolved D. Germline values: CDR1 MRHNA, CDR2 SNTAGT. This CDR3 has 14 residues. V lost 0 bases and J lost 10, with 13 bases in between.

Only a few counts were recorded for this clone. V and J are TRBV28 and TRBJ2-1; D unclear. CDR1 and CDR2 (germline): MDHEN, SYDVKM. This CDR3 comprises 14 residues. Between the trimmed V and J ends, which lost 6 bases and 3 bases, there was a span of 12 bases. The CDR3 sequence: CASRLPLLYNEQFF. The CDR3, as DNA: TGTGCCAGCAGGTTACCTCTACTCTACAATGAGCAGTTCTTC.

The V gene is TRBV6-6, the J gene TRBJ1-5; 10 bases are a match to TRBD1. Per the germline V gene, CDR1 is MNHNY and CDR2 is SVGAGI (reference sequence). The CDR3 contains 15 residues. With 6 bases clipped from V and 7 bases from J, the junction kept 9 bases outside the gene matches. The CDR3 reads CASRGDRGREQPQHF. In nucleotides, the CDR3 is TGTGCCAGCAGAGGGGACAGGGGTCGAGAGCAGCCCCAGCATTTT.

The V call is TRBV30, the J call TRBJ1-6, with D possibly TRBD1 on 6 matching bases. Germline V gene sequence: CDR1 GTSNPN, CDR2 SVGIG (reference sequence). The CDR3 runs 12 residues. Trimming removed 7 bases from V and 9 bases from J, with 13 bases in between. In nucleotides, the CDR3 is TGTGCCTTAAGGGACATCTCTTCACCCCTCCACTTT. The encoded protein is CALRDISSPLHF.

V usage is TRBV15 and J usage is TRBJ2-6; D might be TRBD2 (6 bases). CDR3 size: 18 residues. CDR1 is LNHNV, CDR2 YYDKDF, per germline (reference sequence). V was trimmed by 3 bases and J by 1 base, leaving 16 bases between them. CDR3 nucleotide sequence: TGTGCCACCAGCAGTCGGACTGCCCGGGGGTCTGGGGCCAACGTCCTGACTTTC. Amino acids: CATSSRTARGSGANVLTF.

The rearrangement uses TRBV5-1 and TRBJ1-4, with D possibly matching TRBD1 (5 bases). This CDR3 is built from 14 residues. The V gene lost 1 base and the J gene lost 7 bases, with 11 bases spanning the gap. The germline CDR1 and CDR2 sequences are SGHRS and YFSETQ. Written as DNA, the CDR3 is TGCGCCAGCAGCTTGCAGGGTACGTCTGAAAAACTGTTTTTT. Translated, it gives CASSLQGTSEKLFF.

V gene TRBV4-3 combines with J gene TRBJ1-1, with TRBD1 matching over 8 bases. Per germline, CDR1 LGHNA and CDR2 YSLEER. The CDR3 runs to 15 residues. Losses at the gene ends were 4 bases for V and 4 bases for J; bases not matched to a gene: 8. The CDR3 reads CASSPMQGAGTEAFF. The CDR3, as DNA: TGCGCCAGCAGCCCGATGCAGGGGGCTGGCACTGAAGCTTTCTTT.

CDR3 residues: CAWSPTGFSGNTIYF. As DNA, the CDR3 is TGTGCCTGGAGTCCGACAGGCTTCTCTGGAAACACCATATATTTT. This chain joins TRBV30 and TRBJ1-3; D is perhaps TRBD1 (6 bases). The V end lost 2 bases, the J end lost 0 bases, and 11 bases lay between the germline ends. This CDR3 spans 15 amino acids. Germline V CDR1 and CDR2: GTSNPN, SVGIG (reference sequence).

CDR3 protein: CASSDGLNEQFF. As DNA, the CDR3 is TGCGCCAGCAGCGACGGACTCAATGAGCAGTTCTTC. V is TRBV5-1 and J is TRBJ2-1; a possible D gene is TRBD2 (5 bases). CDR3 length: 12 residues. V was shortened by 4 bases and J by 6 bases, with 8 bases between the two germline ends. Germline V CDR1 and CDR2: SGHRS, YFSETQ.

This chain uses TRBV9 with TRBJ1-1, with a tentative D call TRBD1 (5 bases). Trimming shortened V by 8 bases and J by 0 bases, and 8 bases separated the two germline ends. Germline CDR1 SGDLS, CDR2 YYNGEE. CDR3 length: 12 residues. Here the CDR3 reads CASQGLNTEAFF. CDR3 nucleotides: TGTGCCAGTCAGGGCTTGAACACTGAAGCTTTCTTT. The full variable domain, with the rest looked up from reference TRBV9 and TRBJ1-1, is DSGVTQTPKHLITATGQRVTLRCSPRSGDLSVYWYQQSLDQGLQFLIQYYNGEERAKGNILERFSAQQFPDLHSELNLSSLELGDSALYFCASQGLNTEAFFGQGTRLTVV.

The chain couples TRBV30 to TRBJ1-1; D is perhaps TRBD1 (6 bases). V was cut by 2 bases and J by 8 bases, with 9 bases left in between. Germline V gene lookup returns CDR1 GTSNPN and CDR2 SVGIG (reference sequence). The CDR3 is made up of 11 amino acids. The DNA for the CDR3 is TGTGCCTGGAGTCCAGGGGTAGAAGCTTTCTTT. This encodes CAWSPGVEAFF.

V is TRBV10-3 and J is TRBJ2-7, with a possible D match to TRBD1 (5 bases). The CDR3 covers 13 residues. Trimming removed 2 bases from V and 2 bases from J, with 7 bases in between. Germline assignment: CDR1 ENHRY and CDR2 SYGVKD. The CDR3, as DNA: TGTGCCATCAGTGAGCCAGGGACCTACGAGCAGTACTTC. Encoded protein: CAISEPGTYEQYF.

This clone showed up just once. The J gene is TRBJ1-2, the V gene TRBV5-1, with D possibly matching TRBD1 (5 bases). There are 14 residues in the CDR3. Germline V CDR1 and CDR2: SGHRS, YFSETQ. Trimming took 3 bases from V and 6 from J, leaving 15 bases between them. CDR3: CASSSGGREDGYTF. CDR3 in DNA: TGCGCCAGCAGCTCCGGCGGCAGGGAGGATGGCTACACCTTC.

The chain is built from TRBV30 and TRBJ2-7, with 7 bases aligning to TRBD1. The germline gives CDR1 GTSNPN, CDR2 SVGIG (reference sequence). J lost 0 bases, V lost 2 bases, and 1 base had no gene match. The CDR3 spans 13 residues. For the CDR3, the DNA is TGTGCCTGGAGTCCAGGGGGCTCCTACGAGCAGTACTTC. Translating gives CAWSPGGSYEQYF.

The gene calls are TRBV5-4 and TRBJ2-7; 7 nucleotides match TRBD2. In germline, CDR1 is SGHNT, CDR2 YYREEE (reference sequence). The CDR3 has 13 residues. Germline trimming cut 2 bases from V and 5 bases from J; bases unmatched to any gene: 4. As DNA, the CDR3 is TGTGCCAGCAGCTTACAGCGGGGCAACGAGCAGTACTTC. It is translated as CASSLQRGNEQYF.

The V gene is TRBV5-1, the J gene TRBJ1-5; D not certain. The V end was cut by 0 bases, the J end by 9 bases, with 13 bases between. CDR1 and CDR2 from the germline V gene are SGHRS and YFSETQ. The CDR3 consists of 14 residues. The CDR3 loop is CASSLDGVLSPQHF. Here the CDR3 DNA reads TGCGCCAGCAGCTTGGACGGGGTACTTTCGCCCCAGCATTTT.

V gene TRBV10-1 combines with J gene TRBJ2-4; D ambiguous. The CDR3 sequence is 13 residues long. The germline gives CDR1 WNHNN, CDR2 SYGVQD (reference sequence). Between the trimmed V and J ends, which lost 0 bases and 2 bases, there was a span of 2 bases. The CDR3 reads CASSESTKNIQYF. DNA of the CDR3: TGCGCCAGCAGTGAGTCGACCAAAAACATTCAGTACTTC.

The genes are TRBV10-2 and TRBJ2-5; a possible D gene is TRBD2 (5 bases). The CDR3 is 16 amino acids. V was trimmed by 3 bases and J by 0 bases, leaving 14 bases between them. Germline-derived CDR1 and CDR2 are WSHSY and SAAADI. The CDR3 DNA reads as TGCGCCAGCAGTGAAGTTGGTCGAGGGTACCAAGAGACCCAGTACTTC. Protein product: CASSEVGRGYQETQYF.